The 19 T cell receptor beta chains given below trace back to one sample, sequenced in a study of tumor and adjacent non-tumor tissue in lung cancer. A modified ARM-PCR protocol with three rounds of nested PCR amplified TCRbeta. TCRdb analysed the multiplex PCR reads with MiXCR anew, one entry per CDR3 protein. Of about 110,000 distinct CDR3 sequences detected, roughly 73% appear once; the ten largest clones hold 37%. No cell sorting was done before RNA was extracted from the tissue. Sequenced sample: lung tumor tissue. The receptors were sampled from a woman aged 60-70 years with non-small cell lung cancer.

Notes on this clonotype: One end of the junction does not line up with germline, which may come from a read error. The chain uses TRBV11-2 and TRBJ2-3; D might be TRBD1 or TRBD2, each matching 7 bases. Looked up from germline, CDR1 is SGHAT and CDR2 is FQNNGV. The CDR3 is 15 residues long. For the CDR3, the DNA is TGTGCCTGCAGCGCCAGCGGGACAGCCACAGATACGCAGTATTTT. Its translation is CACSASGTATDTQYF.

On this clonotype itself: Mismatch with germline at one junction end may stem from a read error. This sequence joins TRBV11-1 and TRBJ1-1; D unresolved. Germline CDR1 reads SGHAT; CDR2 reads FQDESV (reference sequence). The CDR3 loop spans 13 amino acids. The CDR3 spells CANSLELKTEAFF. DNA for the CDR3: TGTGCCAACAGCTTAGAATTGAAGACTGAAGCTTTCTTT.

A few counts support this clonotype. A junction end diverges from the germline sequence, so it may reflect a read error. The gene calls are TRBV19 and TRBJ2-7; 8 bases agree with TRBD1. CDR1 and CDR2 from the germline V gene are LNHDA and SQIVND (reference sequence). The CDR3 covers 16 residues. This CDR3 reads CASSPRQDREAYEQYF. CDR3 DNA: TGCGCCAGTAGTCCCCGCCAGGACAGGGAAGCCTACGAGCAGTACTTC.

Points on this clonotype: This could be a read error, since a much larger clone is one nucleotide away. In this CDR3 the conserved last residue, phenylalanine or tryptophan, is missing, so a read error is likely. The gene calls are TRBV29-1 and TRBJ2-1, with D uncertain. There are 11 residues in the CDR3. Trimming took 2 bases from V and 9 from J, leaving 8 bases between them. Germline assignment: CDR1 SQVTM and CDR2 ANQGSEA. The CDR3 region has the DNA TGCAGCGTTGAAAATAGAGGTGAGCAGTTCTTG. This codes for CSVENRGEQFL.

With respect to this clonotype: At one end, the junction sequence differs from germline, possibly due to a read error. V is TRBV11-3 and J is TRBJ2-7, with a weak D call TRBD2 (5 bases). CDR1 and CDR2 from the germline V gene are SGHNT and YENEEA. The CDR3 has 14 residues. As DNA, the CDR3 is TGTGCCAGCTACTTAGATACGGGATCCTACGAGCAGTGCTTC. Translating gives CASYLDTGSYEQCF.

With respect to this clonotype: A junction boundary mismatches the germline segment, possibly from a read error. J is TRBJ1-1 and V is TRBV11-2; unclear D gene. The CDR3 spans 15 residues. The germline gives CDR1 SGHAT, CDR2 FQNNGV. The CDR3 here is CASSLTPGLNTEVFF. The CDR3 DNA sequence: TGTGCCAGCAGCTTGACCCCCGGACTAAACACTGAAGTTTTCTTT.

As to this clonotype: This may arise from a read error, as a much more abundant clone is one base away. The rearrangement uses TRBV6-2 or TRBV6-3 and TRBJ2-7; 9 positions match TRBD2. This CDR3 comprises 14 residues. Germline loops: CDR1 MNHEY, CDR2 SVGEGT. CDR3 coding DNA: TGTCCCAGCAGTTATTCAGCGGGAGGCAACGAGCAGTACTTC. It translates to CPSSYSAGGNEQYF.

On this clonotype: The junction differs from germline at one of its ends, possibly a read error. This chain uses TRBV11-3 with TRBJ2-1; TRBD2 might be the D (5 bases). The CDR3 sequence is 13 residues long. CDR1 and CDR2 from the germline V gene are SGHNT and YENEEA. The CDR3 is CASSQEEVRVELF. The CDR3 bases are TGTGCCAGCAGCCAAGAGGAGGTGAGGGTTGAGTTATTC.

Concerning this clonotype: A much larger clone sits a single nucleotide away, making a read error possible. The rearrangement links TRBV6-5 to TRBJ1-5, with TRBD1 as a possible D gene (5 bases). This CDR3 is built from 15 residues. Germline loops: CDR1 MNHEY, CDR2 SVGAGI. Trimming took off 6 bases at V and 0 bases at J, with 12 bases between the two ends. The CDR3 region has the DNA TGTGCCAGCAGGCGGGACGGATATAGCAATCAGCCCCAGCATTTT. Translating gives CASRRDGYSNQPQHF.

This clonotype was recorded many times. The CDR3 sequence: CSVESGETQYF. CDR3 DNA sequence: TGCAGCGTTGAATCAGGGGAGACCCAGTACTTC. The gene calls are TRBV29-1 and TRBJ2-5, with D tentatively TRBD1 (5 bases). The CDR3 loop spans 11 amino acids. Trimming removed 2 bases at V and 5 bases at J, with 6 bases between. Looked up from germline, CDR1 is SQVTM and CDR2 is ANQGSEA.

As to this clonotype: A much larger clonotype is one base distant, so this may be a read error. This chain joins TRBV20-1 and TRBJ1-1; D possibly corresponds to TRBD1 (6 bases). CDR3 length: 14 amino acids. CDR1 DFQATT and CDR2 SNEGSKA come from the germline V gene (reference sequence). The CDR3 DNA follows: TGCAGTGCTAGAGACCTTACAGGGAACACTGAACCTTTCTTT. Translated, it gives CSARDLTGNTEPFF.

The genes are TRBV29-1 and TRBJ1-1; 9 bases match TRBD1. Germline CDR1 is SQVTM and CDR2 is ANQGSEA. After removal of 7 bases from V and 7 bases from J, the junction contained 13 bases not matched to a gene. The CDR3 loop spans 14 amino acids. In DNA form, the CDR3 reads TGCAGCGGTGGTTCGGATGGGACAGGGTTTGAAGCTTTCTTT. As protein: CSGGSDGTGFEAFF.

This chain joins TRBV14 and TRBJ2-1; unclear D gene. V lost 1 base to trimming and J lost 12 bases, with 16 bases between them. This CDR3 has 14 amino acids. CDR1 SGHDN and CDR2 FVKESK come from the germline V gene. The CDR3 bases are TGTGCCAGCAGCCAAGGTGTCGGTTTGGATGGGCAGTTCTTC. As protein: CASSQGVGLDGQFF.

This clonotype was detected ten times or more. The chain links TRBV6-1 to TRBJ1-1; no clear D gene. This CDR3 spans 13 amino acids. CDR1 is MNHNS, CDR2 SASEGT, per germline. V was pared by 3 bases and J by 3 bases, with 8 bases between. CDR3 protein: CASSDSGYTEAFF. CDR3 DNA: TGTGCCAGCAGTGATTCAGGTTACACTGAAGCTTTCTTT.

A remark on this clonotype: No conserved phenylalanine or tryptophan ends this CDR3, so it is likely a read error. The V gene is TRBV19, the J gene TRBJ2-5; 7 nucleotides agree with TRBD1. Germline CDR1 LNHDA, CDR2 SQIVND (reference sequence). V lost 2 bases to trimming and J lost 4 bases; unmatched junction nucleotides: 4. This CDR3 has 14 residues. CDR3 DNA sequence: TGTGCCAGTAGTATACCGGGACAGCTAGAGACCCAGTACTTA. Protein: CASSIPGQLETQYL.

In regard to this clonotype: At one end the junction does not follow the germline gene, possibly because of a read error. The gene calls are TRBV20-1 and TRBJ2-4; D is possibly TRBD1 (6 bases). CDR3 size: 12 residues. CDR1 DFQATT and CDR2 SNEGSKA come from the germline V gene (reference sequence). Here the CDR3 DNA reads TGCAGTACTAGTGAAGGGGGTAACATTCAGAACTTC. It codes for CSTSEGGNIQNF.

Note on this clonotype: An end of the junction does not agree with germline; a read error may underlie this. The V and J genes are TRBV5-4 and TRBJ2-6; D is perhaps TRBD1 (6 bases). Germline loops: CDR1 SGHNT, CDR2 YYREEE (reference sequence). CDR3 size: 17 residues. The CDR3 DNA reads as TGTGACAGCAGCTTTGGGGGCAGGAGCTCTGGGGCCAACGTCCTGACTTTC. Amino acids: CDSSFGGRSSGANVLTF.

In the case of this clonotype: The junction and the germline gene differ at one end; a read error may be behind it. The chain employs TRBV11-1 and TRBJ2-1; D is unresolved. The CDR3 consists of 16 residues. CDR1 is SGHAT, CDR2 FQDESV, per germline (reference sequence). The CDR3 loop is CASSSWGSSSYKEQFF. Here the CDR3 DNA reads TGTGCCAGCAGCTCTTGGGGTTCGAGCTCCTACAAAGAGCAGTTCTTC.

As concerns this clonotype: At one end, the junction sequence differs from germline, possibly due to a read error. This sequence joins TRBV6-8 and TRBJ2-1; maybe TRBD1 (6 bases). Germline CDR1 is MNHGY and CDR2 is SAAAGT. The CDR3 length is 17 residues. In DNA form, the CDR3 reads TGTGCCAGCAGCCCCGGCACAGGGAACCGGTCCTACAATGAGGAGTTCTTC. It specifies CASSPGTGNRSYNEEFF.